This T cell receptor (beta chain) was sequenced for a study of beta chain features in type 1 diabetes. General observations from the study: In every one of the four CD4+ subsets, TCRB CDR3s were moderately but significantly shorter in Type 1 diabetes patients. PCR may have favored shorter templates equally in patients and controls. Since sequencing was performed on cDNA, cells with high TCR expression could be over-represented.

Reverse transcribing all isolated RNA meant expressed TCRB transcripts were sequenced. Measured with immunoSEQ multiplex PCR; TCRdb has only the in-frame clones, and not every one. The data contain over 150,000 clones, 7.8% of them seen just once; the ten biggest clones take up approximately 0.85%. Details on this clone: The target antigen is unknown. Other DNA sequences in this specimen translate into the identical CDR3.

There are 14 residues in the CDR3. From germline, CDR1 is KGHSH and CDR2 LQKENI. V dropped 2 bases and J dropped 4; count of bases not matched to a gene: 3. The sample was central memory CD4+ T cells from blood. The rearrangement uses TRBV18 and TRBJ2-3; 7 positions match TRBD1. The receptor's source is a woman aged 40 to 49 with type 1 diabetes. CDR3 protein: CASSPSQGADTQYF. Written as DNA, the CDR3 is TGTGCCAGCTCACCAAGCCAGGGGGCAGATACGCAGTATTTT.